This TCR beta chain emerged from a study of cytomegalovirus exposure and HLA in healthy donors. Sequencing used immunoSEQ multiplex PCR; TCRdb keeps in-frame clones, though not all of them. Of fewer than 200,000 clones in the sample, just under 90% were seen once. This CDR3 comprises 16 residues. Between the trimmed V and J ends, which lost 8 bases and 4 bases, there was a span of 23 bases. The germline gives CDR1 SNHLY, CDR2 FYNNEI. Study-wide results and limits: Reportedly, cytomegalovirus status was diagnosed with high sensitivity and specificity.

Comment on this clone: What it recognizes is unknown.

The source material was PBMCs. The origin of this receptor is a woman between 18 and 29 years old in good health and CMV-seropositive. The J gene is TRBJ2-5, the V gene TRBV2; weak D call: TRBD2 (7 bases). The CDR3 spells CASSVGGAGTGETQYF. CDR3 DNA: TGTGCCAGCTCAGTGGGGGGGGCGGGAACAGGAGAGACCCAGTACTTC.